The clone carrying this TCR beta chain turned up a few times. Its antigen is as yet unknown. The data were obtained in a study of vaccination and CD4 T cells after COVID-19. Looking at the study overall: Post-vaccine sample collection happened at a median of around 65 days after dose two, ranging 14 to 241. General observations from the study: Spike mono-reactivity was evident in 304 of the 307 vaccine-specific clones derived from convalescent patients.

The CDR3 is made up of 16 amino acids. Germline V CDR1 and CDR2: SGHVS, FNYEAQ. Trimming shortened V by 1 base and J by 0 bases, and 10 bases separated the two germline ends. Noted time point: late sampling 161 to 241 days after vaccination in a few convalescent patients. Treatment: approximately nine-day PBMC culture with coronavirus spike peptide pools or control peptides (ViraFEST assay). TCR sequencing followed the expansion of antigen-specific T cells with peptide pools in ViraFEST. Cultured CD4+ T-cell DNA underwent Oncomine TCR Beta short-read sequencing. Each CDR3 protein gets one entry after TCRdb re-called the PCR reads with MiXCR. Of around 15,000 distinct CDR3 sequences listed, roughly 44% are singletons.

The sequence was collected from a human donor who had recovered from COVID-19. The chain is built from TRBV7-6 and TRBJ1-5; no reliable D call. Material: CD4+ T cells from blood, cultured in vitro, obtained about 7 months after SARS-CoV-2 vaccination. The CDR3 region is CASSLGGSNSNQPQHF. CDR3 DNA: TGTGCCAGCAGCTTAGGCGGCAGCAATAGCAATCAGCCCCAGCATTTT. The entire variable domain, with the rest obtained from reference TRBV7-6 and TRBJ1-5, is as follows: GAGVSQSPRYKVTKRGQDVALRCDPISGHVSLYWYRQALGQGPEFLTYFNYEAQQDKSGLPNDRFSAERPEGSISTLTIQRTEQRDSAMYRCASSLGGSNSNQPQHFGDGTRLSIL.